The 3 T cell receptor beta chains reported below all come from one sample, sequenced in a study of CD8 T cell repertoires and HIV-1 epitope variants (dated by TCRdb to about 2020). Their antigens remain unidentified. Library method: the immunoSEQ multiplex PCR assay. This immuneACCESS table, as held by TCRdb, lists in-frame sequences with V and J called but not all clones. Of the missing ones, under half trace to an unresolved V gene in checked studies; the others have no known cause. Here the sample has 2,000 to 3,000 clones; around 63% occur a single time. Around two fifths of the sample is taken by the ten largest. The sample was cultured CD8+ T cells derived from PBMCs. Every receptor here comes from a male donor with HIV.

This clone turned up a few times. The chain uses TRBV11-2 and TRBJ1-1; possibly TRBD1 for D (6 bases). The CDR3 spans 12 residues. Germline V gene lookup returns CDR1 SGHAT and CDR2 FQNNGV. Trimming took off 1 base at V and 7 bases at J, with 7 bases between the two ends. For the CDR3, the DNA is TGTGCCAGCAGCTTAGCACAGGGTGAAGCTTTCTTT. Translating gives CASSLAQGEAFF.

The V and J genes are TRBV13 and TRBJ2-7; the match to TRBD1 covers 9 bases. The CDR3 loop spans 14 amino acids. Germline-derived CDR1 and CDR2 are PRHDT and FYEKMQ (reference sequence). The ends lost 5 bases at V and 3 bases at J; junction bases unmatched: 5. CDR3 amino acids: CASSQGQGDYEQYF. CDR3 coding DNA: TGTGCCAGCAGCCAGGGACAGGGCGACTACGAGCAGTACTTC.

The DNA for the CDR3 is TGTGCCAGCAGTGATCAGGGAAGCTCCTACGAGCAGTACTTC. Its protein is CASSDQGSSYEQYF. The rearrangement links TRBV6-1 to TRBJ2-7, with D maybe TRBD1 (5 bases). The germline CDR1 and CDR2 sequences are MNHNS and SASEGT. This CDR3 region has 14 residues. V gave up 3 bases and J gave up 0 bases, with 9 bases separating them.